These 2 T cell receptor beta chains were sequenced from one sample in a study of regulatory T cells in long-lasting Graves disease. Time point reported: newly diagnosed GD, antithyroid drugs for less than 3 months. From RNA extracted from PBMCs, the TCR library was made. HTBI primers from iRepertoire and Arm-PCR of CDR3 regions yielded the TCR beta libraries. MiXCR, applied by TCRdb to the multiplex PCR reads, yields one record per CDR3 protein. The sample has around 500,000 distinct CDR3 sequences; more than 10% are singletons. These data are also associated with another study on T cells in Graves' hyperthyroidism and ophthalmopathy.

The sequences come from peripheral blood mononuclear cells (PBMCs), collected at new diagnosis, from a patient treated with antithyroid drugs. These receptor sequences come from a woman aged 25-40 years with Graves disease.

This clonotype has a count of ten or more. This rearrangement joins TRBV15 to TRBJ2-7; possible D gene TRBD1, 6 bases. V lost 1 base to trimming and J lost 3 bases, with 10 bases between them. The CDR3 sequence is 14 residues long. Per the germline V gene, CDR1 is LNHNV and CDR2 is YYDKDF (reference sequence). The CDR3 region is CATSRGDTGYEQYF. The CDR3 region has the DNA TGTGCCACCAGCAGAGGGGACACCGGCTACGAGCAGTACTTC.

This clonotype was found a few times. The V and J genes are TRBV6-2 or TRBV6-3 and TRBJ2-7, with 11 bases that match TRBD2. Germline V CDR1 and CDR2: MNHEY, SVGEGT. The V gene end was trimmed by 2 bases and the J gene end by 2 bases; junction bases not matched to a gene: 14. The CDR3 length is 19 residues. In DNA form, the CDR3 reads TGTGCCAGCAGTTACAAGATTTGGGCTAGCGGGAGGAATACCTACGAGCAGTACTTC. Translating gives CASSYKIWASGRNTYEQYF.